The T cell receptor beta chain under discussion was sequenced for a study of radiation and T cells in renal cell carcinoma. The time point here: blood 4 weeks post-SBRT, at nephrectomy. Treatment: 15 Gy SBRT to primary tumor, nephrectomy 4 weeks later. Nephrectomy followed 15 Gy stereotactic body radiation by 4 weeks. The CDR3 spans 17 residues. The germline CDR1 and CDR2 sequences are MGHRA and YSYEKL. V dropped 3 bases and J dropped 9 bases, with 21 bases sitting between them. Measured with immunoSEQ multiplex PCR; TCRdb has only the in-frame clones, and not every one. The sample contains about 43,000 clones, roughly 80% of which appear only once.

The TCR originated in a woman aged 70-85 years with renal cell carcinoma. This chain joins TRBV4-1 and TRBJ1-6; D is unresolved. Sample: blood, taken from a patient whose treatment included radiotherapy and nephrectomy. CDR3 protein: CASSHAAPRQLGSPLHF. CDR3 in DNA: TGCGCCAGCAGCCACGCCGCCCCCAGGCAGTTAGGTTCACCCCTCCACTTT.